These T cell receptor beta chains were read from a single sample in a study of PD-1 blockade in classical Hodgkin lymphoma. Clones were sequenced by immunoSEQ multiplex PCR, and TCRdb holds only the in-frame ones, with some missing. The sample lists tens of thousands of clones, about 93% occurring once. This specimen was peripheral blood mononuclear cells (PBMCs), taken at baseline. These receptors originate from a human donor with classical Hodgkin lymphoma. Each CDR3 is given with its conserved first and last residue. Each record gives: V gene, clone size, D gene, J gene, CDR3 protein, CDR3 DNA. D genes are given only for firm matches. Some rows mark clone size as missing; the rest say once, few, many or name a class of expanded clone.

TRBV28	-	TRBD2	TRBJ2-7	CASSPGTKADEQYF	TGTGCCAGCAGCCCCGGGACTAAGGCGGACGAGCAGTACTTC
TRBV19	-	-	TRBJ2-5	CASRSPWETQYF	TGTGCCAGTAGGTCCCCGTGGGAGACCCAGTACTTC
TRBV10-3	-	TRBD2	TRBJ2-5	CATASGGRETQYF	TGTGCCACGGCTAGCGGGGGTCGAGAGACCCAGTACTTC
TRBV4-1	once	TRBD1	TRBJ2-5	CASSQEGSVGQGPQETQYF	TGCGCCAGCAGCCAAGAAGGTAGCGTAGGACAGGGCCCCCAAGAGACCCAGTACTTC
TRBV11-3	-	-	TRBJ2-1	CASSSGLAYNEQFF	TGTGCCAGCAGTTCCGGACTCGCCTACAATGAGCAGTTCTTC
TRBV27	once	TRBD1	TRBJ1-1	CASSLQTAGGYTEAFF	TGTGCCAGCAGCCTCCAAACGGCAGGGGGCTACACTGAAGCTTTCTTT
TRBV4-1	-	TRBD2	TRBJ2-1	CASSQEKSLAGGGSYNEQFF	TGCGCCAGCAGCCAAGAGAAGTCCCTAGCGGGAGGGGGCTCCTACAATGAGCAGTTCTTC
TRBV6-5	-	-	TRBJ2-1	CASSQGPGNYNEQFF	TGTGCCAGCAGTCAAGGTCCGGGAAACTACAATGAGCAGTTCTTC
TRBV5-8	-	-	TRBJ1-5	CASSYSMGQSQHF	TGTGCCAGCAGCTACTCCATGGGGCAGTCCCAGCATTTT
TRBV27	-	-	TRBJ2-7	CASSLTTGHPYEQYF	TGTGCCAGCAGTTTAACAACGGGACATCCCTACGAGCAGTACTTC
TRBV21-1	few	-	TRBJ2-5	CASSRRLAGARPLGETQYF	TGTGCCAGCAGCAGGAGGTTGGCGGGAGCACGGCCCCTGGGGGAGACCCAGTACTTC
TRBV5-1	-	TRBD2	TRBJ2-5	CASSLGGSGQETQYF	TGCGCCAGCAGCTTGGGTGGTAGCGGGCAAGAGACCCAGTACTTC
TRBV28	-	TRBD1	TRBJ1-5	CASSRDRGANQPQHF	TGTGCCAGCAGTCGAGACAGGGGAGCCAATCAGCCCCAGCATTTT
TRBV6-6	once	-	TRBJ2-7	CASSPDLVGYKGQYF	TGTGCCAGCAGTCCTGATCTAGTCGGTTATAAGGGGCAGTACTTC
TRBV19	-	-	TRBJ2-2	CASSIGFVGLNTGELFF	TGTGCCAGTAGTATAGGATTCGTCGGGTTAAACACCGGGGAGCTGTTTTTT
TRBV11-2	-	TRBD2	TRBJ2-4	CASSLLAGGPRNAIQYF	TGTGCCAGCAGCTTACTAGCGGGAGGGCCCCGCAATGCCATTCAGTACTTC
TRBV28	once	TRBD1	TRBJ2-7	CASSLGRDSSYEQYF	TGTGCCAGCAGTTTGGGCCGGGACAGTTCCTACGAGCAGTACTTC
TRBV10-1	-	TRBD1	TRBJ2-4	CASSRLSSPSGQGAAKNIQYF	TGCGCCAGCAGTAGGCTATCCTCCCCCTCAGGACAGGGGGCAGCCAAAAACATTCAGTACTTC
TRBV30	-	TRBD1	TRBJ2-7	CAYRQGTYEQYF	TGTGCCTACCGACAGGGAACCTACGAGCAGTACTTC
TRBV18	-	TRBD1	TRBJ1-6	CASSPGQGELPLHF	TGTGCCAGCTCTCCGGGACAGGGGGAGTTACCCCTCCACTTT
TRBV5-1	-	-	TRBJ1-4	CASSLALGTDEKLFF	TGCGCCAGCAGCTTGGCCCTGGGTACGGATGAAAAACTGTTTTTT
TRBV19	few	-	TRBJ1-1	CASIGRGNTEAFF	TGTGCCAGTATCGGCAGGGGGAACACTGAAGCTTTCTTT
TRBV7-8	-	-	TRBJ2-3	CASSSSGTTF	TGTGCCAGCAGCTCCTCCGGGACAACTTTT
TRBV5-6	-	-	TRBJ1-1	CASSLLEGGTEAFF	TGTGCCAGCAGCTTGTTAGAGGGGGGTACTGAAGCTTTCTTT
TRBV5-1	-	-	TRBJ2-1	CASSLGHLATPSYNEQFF	TGCGCCAGCAGCTTGGGACATCTAGCGACACCCTCCTACAATGAGCAGTTCTTC
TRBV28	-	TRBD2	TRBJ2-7	CAHGRRGYYEQYF	TGTGCCCACGGGCGGCGGGGGTACTACGAGCAGTACTTC
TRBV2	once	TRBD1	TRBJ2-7	CASTGNLADRLSGEQYF	TGTGCCAGCACTGGGAACCTGGCGGACAGGTTGTCGGGGGAGCAGTACTTC
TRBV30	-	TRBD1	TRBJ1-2	CAWSVDLTGDYGYTF	TGTGCCTGGAGTGTAGATTTGACAGGGGATTATGGCTACACCTTC
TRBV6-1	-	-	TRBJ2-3	CASSEPGAITHTDTQYF	TGTGCCAGCAGTGAACCAGGGGCCATAACTCACACAGATACGCAGTATTTT
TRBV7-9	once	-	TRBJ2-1	CASSLATVAANEQFF	TGTGCCAGCAGCCTAGCGACAGTAGCGGCCAATGAGCAGTTCTTC
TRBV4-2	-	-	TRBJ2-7	CASSQDPYAYEQYF	TGTGCCAGCAGCCAAGATCCGTATGCCTACGAGCAGTACTTC
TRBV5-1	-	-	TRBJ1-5	CASSLFGENQPQHF	TGCGCCAGCAGCTTGTTCGGCGAGAATCAGCCCCAGCATTTT
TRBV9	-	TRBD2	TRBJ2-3	CASSVALELAGVGDTQYF	TGTGCCAGCAGCGTAGCTCTCGAGCTAGCGGGAGTTGGAGATACGCAGTATTTT
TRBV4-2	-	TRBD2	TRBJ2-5	CASSHLLAGVLEQETQYF	TGTGCCAGCAGCCACCTACTAGCGGGAGTTCTAGAGCAAGAGACCCAGTACTTC
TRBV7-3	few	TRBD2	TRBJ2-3	CASSAGTSEADTQYF	TGTGCCAGCAGCGCCGGGACTAGCGAAGCCGATACGCAGTATTTT
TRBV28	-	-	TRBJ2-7	CASSPDFDGYEQYF	TGTGCCAGCAGTCCAGACTTCGACGGCTACGAGCAGTACTTC
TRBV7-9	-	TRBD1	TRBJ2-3	CASSIGTGSSTDTQYF	TGTGCCAGCAGCATCGGGACAGGGTCTAGCACAGATACGCAGTATTTT
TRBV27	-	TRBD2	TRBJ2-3	CASSLYSGLGSTDTQYF	TGTGCCAGCAGTTTATACTCGGGACTAGGCAGCACAGATACGCAGTATTTT
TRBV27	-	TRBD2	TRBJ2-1	CASSLAASGSNEQFF	TGTGCCAGCAGTTTAGCGGCTAGCGGGAGCAATGAGCAGTTCTTC
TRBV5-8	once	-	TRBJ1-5	CASSLVSARAPQHF	TGTGCCAGCAGCTTGGTGAGTGCCAGAGCGCCCCAGCATTTT